Listed below are T cell receptor beta chains from one sample, sequenced in a study of response to subunit inactivated influenza vaccine. Using its own MiXCR run on the RT-PCR reads, TCRdb lists one record per CDR3 protein. The table shows roughly 520,000 distinct CDR3 sequences, with 25% occurring only once. Source: CD4+ T cells sorted from PBMCs, taken approximately 5 days after vaccination. The receptors were sampled from a man aged 45-65 years who received an inactivated influenza vaccine. CDR3s include the opening cysteine and the closing phenylalanine or tryptophan. D genes are given only for firm matches. Rows may omit the clone size; those that give it use once, few, many or a size class.

TRBV4-1	.	.	TRBJ2-3	TGCGCCAGCAGCCAAGAAGGAGGCCTCCCTAGCACAGATACGCAGTATTTT	CASSQEGGLPSTDTQYF
TRBV20-1	few	.	TRBJ2-5	TGCAGTGCTAGAAGTATGAGTGGGGGCGCCCCTTTTGAGACCCAGTACTTC	CSARSMSGGAPFETQYF
TRBV18	few	TRBD2	TRBJ2-7	TGTGCCAGCTCACCTCAGACTAGCGGGAGGCACGAGCAGTACTTC	CASSPQTSGRHEQYF
TRBV20-1	.	.	TRBJ1-4	TGCAGTGCTAAAGAGCCAACTAATGAAAAACTGTTTTTT	CSAKEPTNEKLFF
TRBV5-1	.	.	TRBJ2-5	TGCGCCAGCAGAAGGTTCCAGGGTAGTGACGAGACCCAGTACTTC	CASRRFQGSDETQYF
TRBV28	many	.	TRBJ1-3	TGTGCCAGCAGTTTGGGGGGAGCTGGAAACACCATATATTTT	CASSLGGAGNTIYF
TRBV20-1	.	.	TRBJ1-5	TGCAGTGCTGGGGGCGGCCCCAATCAGCCCCAGCATTTT	CSAGGGPNQPQHF
TRBV7-2	few	TRBD2	TRBJ2-3	TGTGCCAGCAGCTTTATAGCGGGTAGCACAGATACGCAGTATTTT	CASSFIAGSTDTQYF
TRBV7-2	.	.	TRBJ1-1	TGTGCCAGCAGCTTAGCGGGGACGAGCGGGGCCAGGGAAGCTTTCTTT	CASSLAGTSGAREAFF
TRBV10-2	few	.	TRBJ2-2	TGCGCCAGCAGAACTGGCACGAACACCGGGGAGCTGTTTTTT	CASRTGTNTGELFF
TRBV7-6	few	.	TRBJ2-7	TGTGCCAGCAGCCTGAGCGAGTTGTATGGGAGTGAGCAGTACTTC	CASSLSELYGSEQYF
TRBV20-1	.	TRBD2	TRBJ2-3	TGCAGTGCTAGATCCCCTAGCGGCAGCACAGATACGCAGTATTTT	CSARSPSGSTDTQYF
TRBV12-3/TRBV12-4	.	.	TRBJ2-5	TGTGCCAGCAGGCCTCTCCCCGGGGAGACCCAGTACTTC	CASRPLPGETQYF
TRBV21-1	few	.	TRBJ2-1	TGTCTCCCGCCGGCTACTCGGGGGAATGAGCAGTTCTTC	CLPPATRGNEQFF
TRBV25-1	few	TRBD2	TRBJ2-1	TGTGCCAGCAGTGACTCAAGCGGGGGCTCCTACAATGAGCAGTTCTTC	CASSDSSGGSYNEQFF
TRBV7-6	.	TRBD1	TRBJ2-3	TGTGCCAGCAGCTTAGCAGTGAGGGGGCAAACAGATACGCAGTATTTT	CASSLAVRGQTDTQYF
TRBV7-2	many	.	TRBJ1-6	TGTGCCAGCAGCTTAAAGGGAGGGAATTCACCCCTCCACTTT	CASSLKGGNSPLHF
TRBV24-1	once	TRBD1	TRBJ1-2	TGTGCCACCAGTGATCGGGACAGGGCAGTCGGAGGCTACGCCTTC	CATSDRDRAVGGYAF
TRBV11-2	few	TRBD2	TRBJ2-3	TGTGCCAGCAGCTCGATTCAGCGGGGCATGGGTACGCAGTATTTT	CASSSIQRGMGTQYF
TRBV9	.	TRBD1	TRBJ2-7	TGTGCCAGCAGCTCACTGACAGGGTTCGACGAGCAGTACTTC	CASSSLTGFDEQYF
TRBV29-1	.	.	TRBJ2-4	TGCAGCTTTGACCCAGAACGAGACATTCAGTACTTC	CSFDPERDIQYF
TRBV4-2	.	.	TRBJ2-5	TGTGCCAGCAGCCAAGATCGGGTCGGGGGCCAAGAGACCCAGTACTTC	CASSQDRVGGQETQYF
TRBV7-2	.	.	TRBJ2-2	TGTGCCAGCAGCTTACTCGCTAGTGATACCGGGGAGCTGTTTTTT	CASSLLASDTGELFF
TRBV28	once	.	TRBJ2-7	TGTGCCAGCAGTCAGGCACGGTACCCCTACGAGCAGTACTTC	CASSQARYPYEQYF
TRBV20-1	.	.	TRBJ2-7	TGCAGTGCTATGAGGGGGGGGAAGGAGCAGTACTTC	CSAMRGGKEQYF
TRBV4-2	.	.	TRBJ2-6	TGTGCCAGCAGCCAAGACCCACTAGGGGTTGGGGCCAACGTCCTGACTTTC	CASSQDPLGVGANVLTF
TRBV10-3	.	TRBD2	TRBJ2-1	TGTGCCATCAGTGAGGGACTAGCGGGAGGGGGGAATGAGCAGTTCTTC	CAISEGLAGGGNEQFF
TRBV6-8	.	TRBD2	TRBJ2-1	TGTGCCAGCGGCGGACTAGCGGGGGGGCAAAATGAGCAGTTCTTC	CASGGLAGGQNEQFF
TRBV12-3/TRBV12-4	.	.	TRBJ2-3	TGTGCCAGCACCGTCAACTGGGGCCGGACAGATACGCAGTATTTT	CASTVNWGRTDTQYF
TRBV7-2	.	.	TRBJ1-6	TGTGCCAGCAGCTTACTCTCGGGACAAAATAATTCACCCCTCCACTTT	CASSLLSGQNNSPLHF
TRBV3-1	.	.	TRBJ2-3	TGTGCCAGCAGCCGTAAAAAGGCTTCGCTGGCACAGGGAGGATCACCGGATACGCAGTATTTT	CASSRKKASLAQGGSPDTQYF
TRBV5-5	.	TRBD2	TRBJ2-5	TGTGCCAGCAGCAAAAGTAGCGGGGGTTCGGAGACCCAGTACTTC	CASSKSSGGSETQYF
TRBV7-2	few	.	TRBJ2-3	TGTGCCAGCAGCCGCCCCACCGTAGCAACAGATACGCAGTATTTT	CASSRPTVATDTQYF
TRBV29-1	.	.	TRBJ2-1	TGCAGCGTTGAACGGCGCCAGATAGACAATGAGCAGTTCTTC	CSVERRQIDNEQFF
TRBV10-3	few	.	TRBJ2-7	TGTGCCATCAGTGACCCTAGCACTTACGAGCAGTACTTC	CAISDPSTYEQYF
TRBV29-1	few	TRBD2	TRBJ2-3	TGCAGCGTTGAAGGAAGCGGGAACCAGCCACGCACAGATACGCAGTATTTT	CSVEGSGNQPRTDTQYF
TRBV12-3/TRBV12-4	.	.	TRBJ1-2	TGTGCCAGCAGTTCTAGGGTTGGCTACACCTTC	CASSSRVGYTF
TRBV28	.	.	TRBJ2-1	TGTGCCAGCATGGGGGTCCTCTACAATGAGCAGTTCTTC	CASMGVLYNEQFF
TRBV29-1	few	.	TRBJ2-2	TGCAGCGTTGCAGGTGATGGATTTGTTGGGAACACCGGGGAGCTGTTTTTT	CSVAGDGFVGNTGELFF
TRBV28	.	.	TRBJ1-6	TGTGGAGCTGCTGGTAATAATTCACCCCTCCACTTT	CGAAGNNSPLHF
TRBV12-3/TRBV12-4	.	.	TRBJ2-1	TGTGCCAGCAGACTAAGGGGCGGGAATGAGCAGTTCTTC	CASRLRGGNEQFF
TRBV7-3	.	.	TRBJ2-3	TGTGCCAGCAGCTTAGGGGCGGGCCCTAGCACAGATACGCAGTATTTT	CASSLGAGPSTDTQYF
TRBV29-1	few	TRBD2	TRBJ2-5	TGCAGCGTTGTTCTAGCGGGTGAGACCCAGTACTTC	CSVVLAGETQYF
TRBV20-1	.	TRBD2	TRBJ2-1	TGCAGTGCCACAAAGGCGGGACTAGCGGTCAATGAGCAGTTCTTC	CSATKAGLAVNEQFF
TRBV5-1	few	TRBD1	TRBJ1-1	TGCGCCAGCAGCTTCGGGACAGGGGCGATGACGGGCACTGAAGCTTTCTTT	CASSFGTGAMTGTEAFF
TRBV6-1	.	.	TRBJ2-3	TGTGCCAGCAGGTCCAGGGGGGCCCAGGGAGATACGCAGTATTTT	CASRSRGAQGDTQYF
TRBV20-1	few	.	TRBJ1-2	TGCAGTGCTAGTGATGTCGGGGGGAACTATGGCTACACCTTC	CSASDVGGNYGYTF
TRBV4-3	.	.	TRBJ2-1	TGCGCCAGCAGCCAAGATCCGCACAATGAGCAGTTCTTC	CASSQDPHNEQFF
TRBV6-5	few	TRBD2	TRBJ2-4	TGTGCCAGCAGTTACTCCGGACTAGCGAACAAAAACATTCAGTACTTC	CASSYSGLANKNIQYF